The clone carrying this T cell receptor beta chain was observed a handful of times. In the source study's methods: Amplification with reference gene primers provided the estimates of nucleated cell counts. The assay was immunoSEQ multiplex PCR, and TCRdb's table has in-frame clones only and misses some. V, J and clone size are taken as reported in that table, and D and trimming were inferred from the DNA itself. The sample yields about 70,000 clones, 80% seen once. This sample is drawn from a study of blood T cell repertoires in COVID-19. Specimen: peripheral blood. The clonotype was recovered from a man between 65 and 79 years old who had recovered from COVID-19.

CDR3 in DNA: TGTGCCAGCAGTTCAAGCAGGGTAGGTGAAGCTTTCTTT. This encodes CASSSSRVGEAFF. The genes are TRBV6-2 or TRBV6-3 and TRBJ1-1; D is perhaps TRBD1 (5 bases). CDR1 is MNHEY, CDR2 SVGEGT, per germline. Trimming left V 4 bases short and J 7 bases short, with 13 bases between. This CDR3 region has 13 residues.